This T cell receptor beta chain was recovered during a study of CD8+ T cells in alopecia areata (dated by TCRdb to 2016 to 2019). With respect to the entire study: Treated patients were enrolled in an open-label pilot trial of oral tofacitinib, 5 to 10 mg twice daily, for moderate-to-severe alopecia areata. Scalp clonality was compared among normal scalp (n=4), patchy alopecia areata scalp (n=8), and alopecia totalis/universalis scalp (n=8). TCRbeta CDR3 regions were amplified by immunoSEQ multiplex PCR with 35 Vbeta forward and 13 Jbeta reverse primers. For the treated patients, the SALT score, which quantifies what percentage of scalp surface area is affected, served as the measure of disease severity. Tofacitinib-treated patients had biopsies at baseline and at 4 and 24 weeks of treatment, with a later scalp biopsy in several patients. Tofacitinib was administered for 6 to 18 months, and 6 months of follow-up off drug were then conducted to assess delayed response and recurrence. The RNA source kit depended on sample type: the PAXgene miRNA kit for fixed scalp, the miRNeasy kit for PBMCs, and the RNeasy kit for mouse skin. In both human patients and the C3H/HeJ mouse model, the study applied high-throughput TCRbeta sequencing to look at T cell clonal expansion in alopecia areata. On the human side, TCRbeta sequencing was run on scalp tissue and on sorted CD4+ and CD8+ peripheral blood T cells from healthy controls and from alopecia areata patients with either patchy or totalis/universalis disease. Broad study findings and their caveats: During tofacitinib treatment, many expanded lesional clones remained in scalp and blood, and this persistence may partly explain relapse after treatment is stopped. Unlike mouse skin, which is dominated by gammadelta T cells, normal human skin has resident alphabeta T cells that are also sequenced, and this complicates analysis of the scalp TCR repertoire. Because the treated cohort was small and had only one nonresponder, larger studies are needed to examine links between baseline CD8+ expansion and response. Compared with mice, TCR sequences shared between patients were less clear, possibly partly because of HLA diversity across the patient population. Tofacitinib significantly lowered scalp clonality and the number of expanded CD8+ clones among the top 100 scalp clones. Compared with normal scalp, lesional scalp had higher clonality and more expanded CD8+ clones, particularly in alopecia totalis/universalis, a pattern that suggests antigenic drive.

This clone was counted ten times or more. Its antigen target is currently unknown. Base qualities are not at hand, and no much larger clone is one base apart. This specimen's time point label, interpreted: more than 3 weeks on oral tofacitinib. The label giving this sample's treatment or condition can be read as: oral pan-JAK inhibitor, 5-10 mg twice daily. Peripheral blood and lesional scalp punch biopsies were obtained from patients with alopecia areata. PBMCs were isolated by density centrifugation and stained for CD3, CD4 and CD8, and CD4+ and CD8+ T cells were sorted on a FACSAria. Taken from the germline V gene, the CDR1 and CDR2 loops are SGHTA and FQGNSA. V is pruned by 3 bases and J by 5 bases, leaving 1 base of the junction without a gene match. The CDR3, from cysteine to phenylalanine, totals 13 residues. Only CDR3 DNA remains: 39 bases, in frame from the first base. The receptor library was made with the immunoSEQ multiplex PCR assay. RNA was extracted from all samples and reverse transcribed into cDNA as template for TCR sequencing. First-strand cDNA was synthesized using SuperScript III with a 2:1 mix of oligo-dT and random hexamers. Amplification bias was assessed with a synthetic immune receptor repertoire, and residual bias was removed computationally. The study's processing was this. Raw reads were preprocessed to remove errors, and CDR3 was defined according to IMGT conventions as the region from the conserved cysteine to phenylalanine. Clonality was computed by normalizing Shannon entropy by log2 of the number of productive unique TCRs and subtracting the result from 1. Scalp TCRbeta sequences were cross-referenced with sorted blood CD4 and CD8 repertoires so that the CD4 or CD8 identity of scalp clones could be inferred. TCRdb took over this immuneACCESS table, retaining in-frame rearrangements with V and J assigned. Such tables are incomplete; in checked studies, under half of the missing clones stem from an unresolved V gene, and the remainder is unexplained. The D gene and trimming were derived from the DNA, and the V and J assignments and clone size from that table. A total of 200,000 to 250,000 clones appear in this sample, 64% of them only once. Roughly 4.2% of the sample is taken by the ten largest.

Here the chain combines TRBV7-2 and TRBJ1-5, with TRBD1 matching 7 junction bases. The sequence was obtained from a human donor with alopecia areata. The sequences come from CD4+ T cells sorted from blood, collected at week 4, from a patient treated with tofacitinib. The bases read TGTGCCAGCAGCTTCGACAGGGATCAGCCCCAGCATTTT. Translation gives CASSFDRDQPQHF.